The present TCR beta chain was sequenced within a study of blood T cell repertoires in COVID-19. In the study overall: COVID-19 samples collected from the United States, Italy and Spain covered acute and convalescent phases. PBMCs, B-cell-depleted T cells, or T cells provided the cDNA or gDNA that made up the material.

As concerns this clone: Distinct nucleotide sequences in the sample also encode this CDR3.

How the authors handled the data: Reference gene primer amplification gave nucleated cell count estimates. Using immunoSEQ multiplex PCR, the repertoire was profiled, and TCRdb retains in-frame clones only, with some absent. V and J calls and clone size follow that table, whereas D and trimming were derived from the DNA. The sample records some 97,000 clones, roughly nine tenths being singletons. The sequence was collected from a man in his fifties with active COVID-19. The sequenced sample was peripheral blood.

DNA of the CDR3: TGTGCCAGCAGCGTAGGGGGACTAGCGGGAGATGAGCAGTTCTTC. This encodes CASSVGGLAGDEQFF. The genes are TRBV9 and TRBJ2-1; TRBD2 matches at 14 bases. V lost 0 bases to trimming and J lost 8 bases; unmatched junction nucleotides: 1. The CDR3 totals 15 residues. Germline-derived CDR1 and CDR2 are SGDLS and YYNGEE.